This T cell receptor beta chain originates from a study of T-cell reconstitution after alpha-beta-depleted transplantation in children (dated by TCRdb to 2015 to 2016). Describing the broader study: The study quantitatively tracked T-cell immune reconstitution after TCRalphabeta/CD19-depleted allogeneic hematopoietic cell transplantation in children using TCR repertoire profiling. Overall results and qualifications from the work: Over subsequent months, a decline in hyperexpanded clone frequencies was noted, and after one year, T-cell counts and TCRbeta diversity were mostly ascribed to newly produced T cells. In some patients, the high TCRbeta diversity seen at day 60 was put down to recipient T cells and intrathymic progenitors that had survived conditioning. Apparently early alphabetaT-cell count recovery about two months after transplant reportedly relied on only several hundred rapidly expanded clones derived from non-depleted graft cells.

Receptors were amplified or captured by PCR. The sequencer listed for this sample is Illumina HiSeq 2500. TCR libraries were prepared with molecular barcoding, using unique molecular identifiers to normalize TCRbeta repertoire quantification. The public sequencing data were trimmed at Q25 with fastp and processed into clonotypes with MiXCR by TCRdb, which kept only in-frame beta chains. Rows with a matching CDR3 protein are joined into one entry that keeps the most common DNA and genes. The sample has 500,000 to 650,000 distinct CDR3 sequences on record, 10% to 15% of them singletons. Of the sample, 2% to 2.5% falls within the top ten clones. The treatment or condition label of this sample denotes: allogeneic hematopoietic cell transplantation with graft depleted of TCRalphabeta T cells and CD19 B cells. The transplant recipients were children given TCRalphabeta/CD19-depleted allogeneic hematopoietic cell grafts.

This clonotype was detected only a few times. Its antigen has not been determined. Per-base qualities were not stored, and no clone one base away is much larger. V is cut by 6 bases and J by 2 bases, and the space between the germline ends is 10 bases. CDR1 and CDR2 are read off the germline V gene as SQVTM and ANQGSEA. Spanning cysteine to phenylalanine, the CDR3 consists of 13 amino acids. Just CDR3 DNA is preserved here, 39 bases in frame from base 1. The sequencing here drew on PBMCs, mostly from graft donor cells, taken 360 days after TCRalphabeta/CD19-depleted stem cell transplant. The receptor comes from a male patient between 5 and 17 years old who had a stem cell transplant for acute myeloid leukemia, so the T cells may come from the graft donor. Rearrangement joined TRBV29-1 to TRBJ2-2; TRBD2 is a weak D gene call, 6 bases matching. The DNA sequence is as follows: TGCAGCGTGCGGGACCTCAACACCGGGGAGCTGTTTTTT. Translation gives CSVRDLNTGELFF.